This T cell receptor beta chain was retrieved from a study of T cell responses to AZD1222 COVID-19 vaccine (dated by TCRdb to the early 2020s). Background for the entire study: Because spike-specific TCR depth and breadth did not differ between the two schedules, AZD1222 recipients who got a second dose at roughly 4 weeks were pooled with those who got a second dose at roughly 12 weeks. TCR sequencing was performed for fewer than 250 trial participants, of whom 200 to 220 were given two doses of AZD1222 and around 26 were given two doses of MenACWY control vaccine. Trial participants were enrolled by age into subgroups of 18-55, 56-69 and 70-plus years, and around 140, 26 and 57 TCR-sequenced participants, respectively, were included in these subgroups.

The time point label here, explained by the study, means: baseline before first vaccination. Samples from vaccinated people were obtained from the UK trials COV001 and COV002, which included a single-blind randomized controlled phase 2/3 trial of AZD1222 (ChAdOx1 nCoV-19) in healthy adults. Trial participant PBMC samples were collected at day 0 and day 28 after the second dose for TCRbeta chain sequencing. To note about this clone: The specificity of this receptor is unknown. No base-level quality is on record; no much larger clone is a single base apart.

Trimming takes 6 bases from V and 0 bases from J, and the germline ends sit 12 bases apart. The germline V gene specifies KGHSH as CDR1 and LQKENI as CDR2. Spanning cysteine to phenylalanine, the CDR3 consists of 15 amino acids. The CDR3 DNA has 45 bases and is translated from base 1. On the study overall, not on this receptor specifically: CD4 TCRs associated with the vaccine covered the entire spike protein, and the dominant responses were in regions 160-218 and 743-854. The 56-69-year group was small, and its depth increase did not reach significance, likely because of low power. Reportedly, almost half of the unique spike-specific TCRs recognized epitopes lying outside the regions that are mutated in the B.1.351 and B.1.1.7 variants. Because no day 14 peak-response samples were available, repertoires were characterized only after the peak T cell response. After two AZD1222 doses, spike-specific TCR breadth and depth were significantly higher than at day 0 and than in MenACWY recipients. Conclusions about previously exposed vaccinees are limited, since just a handful of AZD1222 recipients were seropositive for SARS-CoV-2 at baseline. Participants were mostly white British and included more females than males, and it was suggested by the authors that clonal diversity may have been underestimated.

The CDR3 regions of human TCRbeta chains were analyzed by immunosequencing. Per the original workflow: TCRs in the repertoires were compared against a reference library of SARS-CoV-2-specific TCRs that had been generated with the MIRA antigen-specificity platform. Breadth was defined as the fraction of unique TCRs that were SARS-CoV-2-associated, and depth was defined as the fraction of total T cells that were SARS-CoV-2-associated. Using the MIRA data, each spike-specific TCR was mapped to the spike region that the TCR reacts to and placed in a CD4 or CD8 class. Log10-transformed breadth and depth values were compared by one-way ANOVA with Sidak's multiple comparisons tests. Held by TCRdb, this immuneACCESS table contains in-frame sequences only and omits some clones. Under half of the omission traces to an unresolved V gene where checked; the cause of the rest is unknown. V and J calls and clone size come straight from that table; D and trimming were deduced from the DNA. Within this sample are 140,000 to 150,000 clones, with about 93% of them counted one time only. The ten largest make up over 7.5% of the sample.

The source material was peripheral blood, sampled on day 0 of AZD1222 vaccination. This TCR was recovered from an adult in good health. The chain is encoded by TRBV18 joined to TRBJ2-1; no D gene can be assigned with confidence. The encoded CDR3 is CASSPTINSYNEQFF. At the DNA level, the sequence is TGTGCCAGCTCTCCCACAATTAACTCCTACAATGAGCAGTTCTTC.